Described below is a single T cell receptor beta chain sequence and its context. The investigators sampled blood at baseline, at cycle 4 day 1, and at cycle 7 day 1. Per germline, CDR1 LNHNV and CDR2 YYDKDF (reference sequence). The CDR3 spans 18 residues. J was trimmed by 3 bases and V by 2 bases; bases with no gene match: 13. The method was immunoSEQ multiplex PCR; TCRdb's version includes in-frame clones alone and lacks a portion of them. The table records about 63,000 clones, approximately 92% of them present only once. This sample was included in a study of OX40 agonist ivuxolimab in advanced cancers. Study background: Among those treated, three patients had partial responses, one with hepatocellular carcinoma and two with cutaneous melanoma.

The receptor was derived from an adult with an advanced solid tumor such as melanoma, head and neck, liver or kidney cancer. This chain links TRBV15 with TRBJ2-3; 8 nucleotides line up with TRBD1. This sample comprised CD4+ or CD8+ T cells sorted from blood, obtained in a trial of the OX40 agonist ivuxolimab. CDR3 protein: CATSRPAGQGLGTDTQYF. CDR3 nucleotide sequence: TGTGCCACCAGCAGACCGGCCGGACAGGGTTTGGGTACAGATACGCAGTATTTT.